The 5 T cell receptor beta chains below come from one sample, sequenced in a study of CD4 T cells in relation to SARS-CoV-2 and coronaviruses. These receptors' targets are unknown. Unexposed donor CD4+ T cells date from about 2011-2018, before the COVID-19 pandemic. The cells were cultured for approximately ten days before CD4+ T cells were isolated. The table came from immunoSEQ multiplex PCR; TCRdb's copy has only in-frame clones and leaves some out. This repertoire shows about 15,000 clones, 60% to 80% found once; its top ten account for about 17%. Sequenced input: CD4+ T cells from PBMCs, cultured in vitro. These receptors were obtained from a human donor in good health.

The CDR3 here is CASSLIGSPINEQFF. The CDR3, as DNA: TGCGCCAGCAGCTTAATCGGTAGCCCAATCAATGAGCAGTTCTTC. This chain links TRBV5-1 with TRBJ2-1; no reliable D call. Trimming stripped 2 bases from V and 6 bases from J, with 15 bases between. Per germline, CDR1 SGHRS and CDR2 YFSETQ. CDR3 length: 15 residues.

This clone was counted a few times. This rearrangement joins TRBV6-2 or TRBV6-3 to TRBJ1-1; no firm D call. Per the germline V gene, CDR1 is MNHEY and CDR2 is SVGEGT. The CDR3 is made up of 13 amino acids. V was cut by 2 bases and J by 1 base, with 5 bases left in between. CDR3 region: CASSYRRNTEAFF. CDR3 bases: TGTGCCAGCAGTTACAGAAGGAACACTGAAGCTTTCTTT.

The rearrangement joins TRBV15 to TRBJ2-7, with TRBD1 identical over 12 bases. Germline CDR1 reads LNHNV; CDR2 reads YYDKDF (reference sequence). The CDR3 is 16 residues long. The trim removed 0 bases at V and 2 bases at J, leaving 2 bases unmatched. CDR3 in amino acids: CATSREGQGAPYEQYF. CDR3 nucleotides: TGTGCCACCAGCAGAGAGGGACAGGGGGCTCCCTACGAGCAGTACTTC.

The CDR3, as DNA: TGTGCCAGCAACCAGCCGGGACACTCCTACGAGCAGTACTTC. Its translation is CASNQPGHSYEQYF. The J gene is TRBJ2-7, the V gene TRBV7-8, with TRBD1 as a possible D gene (6 bases). CDR1 and CDR2 (germline): SGHVS, FQNEAQ. The CDR3 is 14 residues long. V was clipped by 7 bases and J by 0 bases, with 13 bases between them.

This clone was recorded a few times. Other nucleotide sequences in the sample specify the same CDR3. The chain combines TRBV24-1 with TRBJ2-1; 10 nucleotides match TRBD2. Germline CDR1 is KGHDR and CDR2 is SFDVKD. The CDR3 consists of 16 residues. The trim removed 3 bases at V and 6 bases at J, leaving 7 bases unmatched. The CDR3 spells CATSDPSGRGGNEQFF. DNA of the CDR3: TGTGCCACCAGTGATCCCAGCGGGAGGGGGGGCAATGAGCAGTTCTTC.